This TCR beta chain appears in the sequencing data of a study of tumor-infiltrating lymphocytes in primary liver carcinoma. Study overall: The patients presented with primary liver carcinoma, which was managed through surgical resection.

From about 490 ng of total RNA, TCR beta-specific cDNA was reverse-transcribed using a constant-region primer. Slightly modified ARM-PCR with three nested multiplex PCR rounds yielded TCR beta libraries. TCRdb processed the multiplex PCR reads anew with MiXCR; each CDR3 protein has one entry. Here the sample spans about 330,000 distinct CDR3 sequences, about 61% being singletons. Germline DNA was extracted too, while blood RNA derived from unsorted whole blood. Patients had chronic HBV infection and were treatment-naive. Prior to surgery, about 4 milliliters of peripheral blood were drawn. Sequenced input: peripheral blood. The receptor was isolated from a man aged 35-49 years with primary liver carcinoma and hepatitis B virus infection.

CDR3 DNA: TGTGCCAACTTGACAGGGGTAGGGCGAGGCTACACCTTC. Translating gives CANLTGVGRGYTF. The chain uses TRBV6-1 and TRBJ1-2; 8 bases agree with TRBD1. This CDR3 is 13 amino acids long. The trim removed 10 bases at V and 8 bases at J, leaving 12 bases unmatched. The germline V gene encodes CDR1 MNHNS and CDR2 SASEGT.